Here is one T cell receptor (beta chain) with its context. Its target is not known. This record comes from a study of CD8+ T cells in alopecia areata. The study, taken as a whole, reports: Tofacitinib produced a significant decrease in scalp clonality and in expanded CD8+ clones among the top 100.

Isolated RNA was reverse transcribed into cDNA used as the sequencing template. The repertoire was sequenced with immunoSEQ multiplex PCR; TCRdb's copy has only in-frame clones and lacks some. The sample has approximately 160,000 clones; approximately 57% are singletons. The treatment denotes: oral pan-JAK inhibitor, 5-10 mg twice daily. Peripheral blood and lesional scalp punch biopsies came from alopecia areata patients. PBMC-derived CD4+ and CD8+ T cells were sorted. The sample here was CD4+ T cells sorted from blood, taken at week 24, from a patient treated with tofacitinib. The TCR was taken from a human donor with alopecia areata.

The CDR3: CSGTGTSNTGELFF. CDR3 sequence (DNA): TGCAGCGGGACCGGGACTTCGAACACCGGGGAGCTGTTTTTT. The rearrangement links TRBV29-1 to TRBJ2-2, with D tentatively TRBD2 (6 bases). The CDR3 is 14 amino acids. The V end was cut by 7 bases, the J end by 0 bases, with 12 bases between. Germline lookup yields CDR1 SQVTM and CDR2 ANQGSEA.